A selection of T cell receptor beta chains follows, all from one sample in a study of T-cell memory formation after mild COVID-19. TCRdb ran MiXCR on the 5' RACE reads and lists one entry per CDR3 protein. This table holds roughly 300,000 distinct CDR3 sequences, 7.5% to 9.5% found once. Material: PBMCs or a T cell subset sorted from them (not recorded which). The receptors originated from a man aged 18 to 30 who had mild COVID-19 (a few samples of this study predate the infection). Cell type and time point are not known. Both conserved end residues are part of each CDR3. D genes are given only for firm matches. The listing skips clone size in some rows; elsewhere it reads once, few, many or a size class.

j_call,v_call,clone_size,d_call,cdr3_nt,cdr3_aa
TRBJ2-3,TRBV20-1,few,NA,TGCAGTGCTAGAGAGGTTGGGGGTACGCAGTATTTT,CSAREVGGTQYF
TRBJ1-1,TRBV4-3,few,TRBD1,TGCGCCAGCAGCCAAGAGGGACAGGGGCTCCCTGAAGCTTTCTTT,CASSQEGQGLPEAFF
TRBJ2-3,TRBV4-1,few,TRBD1,TGCGCCAGCAGCCAACCCCGAGGAGGAAACAGGGGGCCAGGCACAGATACGCAGTATTTT,CASSQPRGGNRGPGTDTQYF
TRBJ2-3,TRBV11-2,many,TRBD2,TGTGCCAGCAGCGTAAGCGGGGGGACATCCACAGATACGCAGTATTTT,CASSVSGGTSTDTQYF
TRBJ1-2,TRBV7-2,few,NA,TGTGCCAGCAGCCCCCAACACTCTCAGAACGGATACTATGGCTACACCTTC,CASSPQHSQNGYYGYTF
TRBJ2-2,TRBV9,many,NA,TGTGCCAGCAGCGTAGCAGTGAACACCGGGGAGCTGTTTTTT,CASSVAVNTGELFF
TRBJ1-2,TRBV7-6,NA,TRBD1,TGTGCCAGCAGCTTAGTGTGGGTCAAGGGGACAGGGAGTAATGGCTACACCTTC,CASSLVWVKGTGSNGYTF
TRBJ2-3,TRBV13,NA,TRBD2,TGTGCCAGCAGCATTAGCGGGGGGAACACAGATACGCAGTATTTT,CASSISGGNTDTQYF
TRBJ1-4,TRBV25-1,NA,NA,TGTGCCAGCGGGGGTTTTGAAAAACTGTTTTTT,CASGGFEKLFF
TRBJ2-3,TRBV5-4,few,NA,TGTGCCAGCAGCTTGAGGCCAACATACAGCACAGATACGCAGTATTTT,CASSLRPTYSTDTQYF
TRBJ1-4,TRBV19,NA,NA,TGTGCCAGTAGTGAACGGACAGTCACAACTAATGAAAAACTGTTTTTT,CASSERTVTTNEKLFF
TRBJ1-3,TRBV5-1,NA,NA,TGCGCCAGCAGCTTGGGGAGTCTGGGCCTCTCTGGAAACACCATATATTTT,CASSLGSLGLSGNTIYF
TRBJ2-7,TRBV11-1,many,TRBD1,TGTGCCAGCAGGCGGTCGGACAGGGGCCTCTACGAGCAGTACTTC,CASRRSDRGLYEQYF
TRBJ1-3,TRBV4-1,few,NA,TGCGCCAGCAGCCAAGGACAGCCGACTGGAAACACCATATATTTT,CASSQGQPTGNTIYF